Listed here are 2 T cell receptor beta chains from one sample, sequenced in a study of lung T cells in sarcoidosis with Löfgren's syndrome. TCRdb reprocessed the reads via MiXCR and lists one record per CDR3 protein. The profile shows 60,000 or so distinct CDR3 sequences, around 21% of them singletons. Sequenced sample: CD4+ T cells from PBMCs. These receptors were obtained from a human donor with sarcoidosis (Löfgren's syndrome or another form), or a control subject (not recorded which).

With regard to this clonotype: Here the CDR3 omits its conserved ending phenylalanine or tryptophan, so a read error is the likely source. The chain uses TRBV7-2 and TRBJ2-1, with 10 bases fitting TRBD1. Germline V gene data show CDR1 as SGHTA and CDR2 as FQGNSA. The CDR3 consists of 16 residues. The V and J ends lost 5 bases and 1 base, in that order; junction bases with no gene match: 5. CDR3 region: CASSLRGQGSYNEQFL. Written as DNA, the CDR3 is TGTGCCAGCAGCCTACGGGGACAGGGGTCCTACAATGAGCAGTTCCTC.

This clonotype was counted at least ten times. This sequence joins TRBV20-1 and TRBJ1-6, with TRBD1 matching over 8 bases. V dropped 4 bases and J dropped 0; count of bases not matched to a gene: 5. Germline V gene lookup returns CDR1 DFQATT and CDR2 SNEGSKA (reference sequence). The CDR3 covers 16 residues. For the CDR3, the DNA is TGCAGTGCTACTTACAGGGGGAGCTCCTATAATTCACCCCTCCACTTT. It is translated as CSATYRGSSYNSPLHF.